One and the same sample provided the 11 T cell receptor beta chains below, sequenced in a study of human T cells and chemical hapten exposure (dated by TCRdb to about 2021). According to the study, the label for this sample's time point signals: healthy volunteer bleed at 6 weeks. Total RNA was extracted from unfractionated whole blood collected in Tempus Blood RNA tubes. Preparation of the library involved RACE. TCRdb shows the sequencer as NextSeq 500. TCRdb trimmed public reads at Q25 via fastp, called clones via MiXCR and kept in-frame beta chains. Under each unique CDR3 protein, matching rows form one entry showing the most common genes and DNA. The table for this sample lists 30,000 to 35,000 distinct CDR3 sequences; less than 5.5% of them were counted only once. Roughly 12% of the sample is in the top ten clones. Specimen: whole blood. The receptors originated from a human donor in good health. Some clones in this sample may be carry-over from other donors' samples.

This clonotype was detected ten times or more. V and J are TRBV20-1 and TRBJ2-3; TRBD1 matches at 8 bases. V shed 6 bases, J shed 2 bases, and the junction held 10 bases outside the gene matches. Germline V CDR1 and CDR2: DFQATT, SNEGSKA (reference sequence). This CDR3 region has 15 residues. CDR3 sequence (DNA): TGCAGTGCAAACTCAGACAGGGGAGTCACAGATACGCAGTATTTT. Its protein is CSANSDRGVTDTQYF.

This clonotype turned up a few times. The rearrangement links TRBV20-1 to TRBJ2-1; D call uncertain. V lost 0 bases to trimming and J lost 6 bases, with 0 bases between them. The germline gives CDR1 DFQATT, CDR2 SNEGSKA (reference sequence). The CDR3 sequence is 10 residues long. The CDR3 DNA follows: TGCAGTGCTAGAGACAATGAGCAGTTCTTC. It translates to CSARDNEQFF.

This clonotype was seen a few times. The CDR3 region has the DNA TGCGCCAGCAGCTTGGGGGAGAGGCGGGAGACCCAGTACTTC. The encoded protein is CASSLGERRETQYF. This sequence joins TRBV5-1 and TRBJ2-5, with D possibly matching TRBD2 (5 bases). Per germline, CDR1 SGHRS and CDR2 YFSETQ. The germline V and J ends were trimmed by 0 bases and 5 bases, with 11 bases remaining between them. This CDR3 region has 14 residues.

This clonotype appeared a few times. The J gene is TRBJ2-7, the V gene TRBV6-2 or TRBV6-3; tentatively, D is TRBD1 or TRBD2 (5 bases each). V was cut by 5 bases and J by 0 bases, with 14 bases left in between. The CDR3 length is 15 residues. Germline V CDR1 and CDR2: MNHEY, SVGEGT. Here the CDR3 reads CASSLQGTGSYEQYF. Written as DNA, the CDR3 is TGTGCCAGCAGTCTCCAAGGGACGGGCTCCTACGAGCAGTACTTC.

This clonotype was recorded at least ten times. The rearrangement links TRBV28 to TRBJ2-3; D uncertain. This CDR3 spans 15 amino acids. Germline-derived CDR1 and CDR2 are MDHEN and SYDVKM. The ends were cut back, 4 bases at V and 2 bases at J, with 13 bases in the middle. The CDR3 loop reads CASSSSPSTTDTQYF. The DNA for the CDR3 is TGTGCCAGCAGTTCATCACCCTCCACCACAGATACGCAGTATTTT.

This clonotype was seen a few times. The chain is built from TRBV29-1 and TRBJ2-3, with D perhaps assigned TRBD1 or TRBD2 (5 bases each). CDR1 SQVTM and CDR2 ANQGSEA come from the germline V gene. The CDR3 has 14 amino acids. The V and J ends lost 1 base and 4 bases respectively, with 12 bases between them. The DNA for the CDR3 is TGCAGCGTTGAAGGGGGGAAGGGTGCAGATACGCAGTATTTT. This encodes CSVEGGKGADTQYF.

This clonotype was observed many times. The chain has TRBV2 and TRBJ2-7; 9 bases line up with TRBD2. J lost 5 bases, V lost 4 bases, and 6 bases had no gene match. This CDR3 contains 14 residues. CDR1 SNHLY and CDR2 FYNNEI come from the germline V gene. The CDR3, as DNA: TGTGCCAGCAGTGTGCTAGCGGGACAAGACGAGCAGTACTTC. Translated, it gives CASSVLAGQDEQYF.

This clonotype has just a few counts. This rearrangement joins TRBV6-1 to TRBJ2-5, with D possibly matching TRBD1 (6 bases). The CDR3 extends over 15 amino acids. Per germline, CDR1 MNHNS and CDR2 SASEGT. Deletions cut 6 bases from V and 1 base from J, with 15 bases between. In nucleotides, the CDR3 is TGTGCCAGCAGCCTTGCCTGGGACACCCAAGAGACCCAGTACTTC. This translates into CASSLAWDTQETQYF.

The V gene is TRBV11-3, the J gene TRBJ2-7; a possible D gene is TRBD1 (6 bases). The CDR3 runs 13 residues. V lost 4 bases to trimming and J lost 3 bases, with 10 bases between them. Germline V gene sequence: CDR1 SGHNT, CDR2 YENEEA. The DNA of the CDR3 is TGTGCCAGCAGCTCAGGGGTGGGCTACGAGCAGTACTTC. This gives the protein CASSSGVGYEQYF.

This chain links TRBV6-6 with TRBJ2-5; no definite D call. Germline-derived CDR1 and CDR2 are MNHNY and SVGAGI (reference sequence). Trimming took off 2 bases at V and 3 bases at J, with 16 bases between the two ends. The CDR3 is 16 residues long. The CDR3 sequence is CASSYAWAPGEETQYF. The CDR3, as DNA: TGTGCCAGCAGTTACGCGTGGGCCCCGGGTGAAGAGACCCAGTACTTC.

This clonotype was seen repeatedly, ten times or more. The chain employs TRBV30 and TRBJ2-5; TRBD2 matches 11 bases. The germline gives CDR1 GTSNPN, CDR2 SVGIG (reference sequence). V lost 6 bases, J lost 3 bases, and 3 bases stayed unmatched. The CDR3 has 13 amino acids. The CDR3 DNA follows: TGTGCCTGCTCACTAGCGGGGGAAGAGACCCAGTACTTC. This sequence encodes CACSLAGEETQYF.